This TCR beta chain was found in a study of shared clonotypes between healthy human individuals. Germline CDR1 and CDR2: SGHDT and YYEEEE. This CDR3 region has 14 residues. V shed 4 bases, J shed 2 bases, and the junction held 4 bases outside the gene matches. TCRdb's table, derived via immunoSEQ multiplex PCR, lists solely in-frame clones and lacks some. The sample holds 1.4 million to 1.5 million clones, around 97% seen once. Input material: naive CD4+ T cells sorted from blood. The subset was: CD45RA+ positively selected. The genes are TRBV5-6 and TRBJ1-1; 8 nucleotides match TRBD1. The clonotype originates from a young man in good health. CDR3 loop: CASSKDRANTEAFF. DNA for the CDR3: TGTGCCAGCAGCAAGGACAGGGCTAACACTGAAGCTTTCTTT.